This T cell receptor beta chain appears in the sequencing data of a study of T cell clonotyping in hematopoietic cell transplantation. About the research overall: Cytoreduction preceded collection of pretransplant recipient samples.

Time point specified: recipient sample about 28 days before transplant, after cytoreduction. Blood collection times were about day -28 and days 30, 100, 180 posttransplant. This CDR3 comprises 17 residues. Germline loops: CDR1 SEHNR, CDR2 FQNEAQ (reference sequence). Trimming removed 1 base at V and 1 base at J, with 14 bases between. Worth noting for this clone: As yet, its antigen is unknown.

Points from the study as a whole: At the given depth, recipient repertoires were over 95% de novo clonotypes.

Clones were sequenced by immunoSEQ multiplex PCR, and TCRdb holds only the in-frame ones, with some missing. The sample yields roughly 48,000 clones, roughly 80% seen once. The receptor was isolated from a man aged 55-75 years with myelodysplastic syndrome. Some clones in this sample may be carry-over from other donors' samples. The input for sequencing was peripheral blood mononuclear cells, taken before stem cell transplant. This sequence joins TRBV7-9 and TRBJ1-3; unclear D gene. In nucleotides, the CDR3 is TGTGCCAGCAGCTTAGTTCGGGGTACGGGGTCTGGAAACACCATATATTTT. Translation: CASSLVRGTGSGNTIYF.